This T cell receptor beta chain was captured by sequencing in a study of OX40 agonist ivuxolimab in advanced cancers. For the study in its entirety: The costimulatory receptor OX40 (CD134) was targeted by ivuxolimab, a fully human IgG2 agonistic monoclonal antibody. Intravenous ivuxolimab was administered to patients every 2 weeks at six dose levels: 0.01, 0.1, 0.3, 1.5, 3 and 10 mg/kg. Of the approximately 54 patients in dose escalation, about 20 had hepatocellular carcinoma, some 15 had melanoma, 9 had renal cell carcinoma and 9 had head and neck cancer. Patients were allowed to have had prior anti-PD-1, anti-PD-L1 or anti-CTLA-4 therapy, and 30% to 40% of the dose-escalation patients had previously received checkpoint inhibitors. The paper reports the monotherapy dose-escalation portion (N of about 50 patients) of the phase I ivuxolimab trial. The point of sequencing TCRbeta in the periphery was to test whether ivuxolimab changed TCR sequence diversity and drove clonal T-cell expansion. Partial responses were achieved by three dose-escalation patients, of whom one had hepatocellular carcinoma and two had cutaneous melanoma. A male proportion of nearly 85% and a mean age of approximately 61 years, ranging from roughly 23 to 79, were recorded for the dose-escalation cohort.

For sequencing of the TCRbeta CDR3 region, genomic DNA was extracted from the sorted cells. The immunoSEQ Assay was used for sequencing of TCRbeta CDR3 regions. In its TCRdb copy, this immuneACCESS table keeps in-frame sequences only and misses some clones. Where compared with another copy, unresolved V genes explain less than half of these, and the others have no known cause. Here the sample has roughly 58,000 clones; around three quarters occur a single time. 5.5% to 7% of the sample is taken by the ten largest. Relative to germline, V is missing 1 base and J is missing 4 bases, with 6 bases of the junction outside any gene match. CDR1 and CDR2 (SGDLS, YYNGEE) derive from the germline V gene. The CDR3 goes from the cysteine to the phenylalanine over 15 residues. Here the CDR3 DNA is all that survives: 45 bases in frame from base 1. Details on this clone: Its antigen specificity is not known. Within one base of it there is no much larger clone, and no base qualities were kept.

Patients with autoimmune disease history or receiving systemic immunosuppression were excluded from the trial. Peripheral blood for TCR sequencing was collected from all dose cohorts at baseline, on cycle 4 day 1, and on cycle 7 day 1. Samples were obtained from an open-label, multicenter, first-in-human phase I dose-escalation trial of ivuxolimab. Adults with locally advanced or metastatic melanoma, renal cell carcinoma, hepatocellular carcinoma or head and neck squamous cell carcinoma were enrolled in the trial. Before TCR sequencing, CD4+ T cells and CD8+ T cells were sorted from peripheral blood as separate populations. Study-level results and caveats: In partial responders in the 0.1-3.0 mg/kg groups, normalized peripheral clonal expansion was found to be among the lowest, especially among CD8+ T cells. After ivuxolimab, CD8+ T cells had more expanded clones than CD4+ T cells on average. At doses from 0.1 to 3.0 mg/kg, clonal expansion was seen in both CD4+ and CD8+ blood T cells between baseline and week 6. Low levels of normalized T-cell clonal expansion were also seen in some patients who did not respond. The antigen specificity of the clonally expanded peripheral T cells was not determined.

This chain is built from TRBV9 and TRBJ1-2, with 8 middle bases fitting TRBD1. The specimen was CD4+ or CD8+ T cells sorted from blood, collected in a trial of the OX40 agonist ivuxolimab. The clonotype was recovered from an adult with an advanced solid tumor such as melanoma, head and neck, liver or kidney cancer. The sequenced DNA: TGTGCCAGCAGCGTATGGGGACAGGAGGTCTATGGCTACACCTTC. It translates to CASSVWGQEVYGYTF.